Listed here are 30 T cell receptor beta chains from one sample, sequenced in a study of immune evolution from preneoplasia to lung adenocarcinoma. Method: immunoSEQ multiplex PCR; TCRdb's copy keeps in-frame clones and lacks some. This table holds thousands of clones, approximately 81% found once. Sequenced input: FFPE invasive lung adenocarcinoma tissue. The receptors were gathered from a person aged 40 to 50 with lung adenocarcinoma.

V gene TRBV2 combines with J gene TRBJ1-2, with 7 bases matching TRBD1. Germline V CDR1 and CDR2: SNHLY, FYNNEI. After removal of 6 bases from V and 9 bases from J, the junction contained 10 bases not matched to a gene. The CDR3 contains 13 residues. The CDR3 DNA reads as TGTGCCAGCAGACCCGGACAGGATAGGAGCTACACCTTC. Its translation is CASRPGQDRSYTF.

This chain uses TRBV30 with TRBJ2-1; 7 nucleotides line up with TRBD2. The CDR3 sequence is 13 residues long. CDR1 GTSNPN and CDR2 SVGIG come from the germline V gene (reference sequence). V was pared by 7 bases and J by 9 bases, with 12 bases of the junction left unmatched. The CDR3 here is CASQGGGIGEQFF. The CDR3 bases are TGTGCCTCGCAGGGCGGGGGAATTGGTGAGCAGTTCTTC.

The chain has TRBV11-2 and TRBJ2-7, with D perhaps matching TRBD2 (5 bases). The CDR3 is 15 amino acids. CDR1 and CDR2 (germline): SGHAT, FQNNGV. V was pared by 0 bases and J by 0 bases, with 9 bases between. The CDR3 reads CASSLERASSYEQYF. The CDR3 bases are TGTGCCAGCAGCTTAGAGAGGGCAAGCTCCTACGAGCAGTACTTC. Full variable domain (missing parts from reference TRBV11-2 and TRBJ2-7): EAGVAQSPRYKIIEKRQSVAFWCNPISGHATLYWYQQILGQGPKLLIQFQNNGVVDDSQLPKDRFSAERLKGVDSTLKIQPAKLEDSAVYLCASSLERASSYEQYFGPGTRLTVT.

The V call is TRBV6-1, the J call TRBJ1-5; maybe TRBD1 (5 bases). Trimming left V 3 bases short and J 5 bases short, with 17 bases between. The CDR3 has 16 amino acids. From germline, CDR1 is MNHNS and CDR2 SASEGT. The CDR3 nucleotides are TGTGCCAGCAGTGATGGAGGCAGGGTGATGGATCAGCCCCAGCATTTT. Translated: CASSDGGRVMDQPQHF.

This rearrangement joins TRBV5-6 to TRBJ2-1; TRBD1 agrees at 8 bases. The J segment lost 10 bases and the V segment lost 4 bases, leaving 13 bases of the junction unmatched. CDR3 length equals 15 residues. CDR1 is SGHDT and CDR2 is YYEEEE in the germline V gene. CDR3 sequence (DNA): TGTGCCAGCAGCACCGGGACAGGCGTGTTTGGGGAGCAGTTCTTC. Its translation is CASSTGTGVFGEQFF.

The chain is built from TRBV9 and TRBJ2-7, with 7 positions matching TRBD2. The CDR3 runs to 15 residues. Germline lookup yields CDR1 SGDLS and CDR2 YYNGEE. The V and J ends lost 2 bases and 1 base, in that order; junction bases with no gene match: 6. The CDR3: CASSVASGPSYEQYF. The CDR3 nucleotides are TGTGCCAGCAGCGTGGCTAGCGGACCTTCCTACGAGCAGTACTTC.

J is TRBJ1-5 and V is TRBV28; 9 nucleotides align to TRBD1. Trimming cost V 8 bases and J 7 bases; bases outside gene matches: 15. The CDR3 sequence is 16 residues long. The germline V gene has CDR1 MDHEN and CDR2 SYDVKM. CDR3 DNA sequence: TGTGCCAGCGGCCCGTGGACAGGGGATTTCGTGCAGCCCCAGCATTTT. Translated, it gives CASGPWTGDFVQPQHF. The variable domain in full, completed from reference TRBV28 and TRBJ1-5, reads DVKVTQSSRYLVKRTGEKVFLECVQDMDHENMFWYRQDPGLGLRLIYFSYDVKMKEKGDIPEGYSVSREKKERFSLILESASTNQTSMYLCASGPWTGDFVQPQHFGDGTRLSIL.

J is TRBJ1-4 and V is TRBV30, with D hard to call. Trimming stripped 4 bases from V and 7 bases from J, with 13 bases between. The germline CDR1 and CDR2 sequences are GTSNPN and SVGIG (reference sequence). The CDR3 totals 13 residues. CDR3: CAWTPSWAEKLFF. The CDR3 nucleotides are TGTGCCTGGACGCCCTCTTGGGCTGAAAAACTGTTTTTT.

V and J are TRBV7-8 and TRBJ2-1; no reliable D call. V gave up 7 bases and J gave up 6 bases, with 7 bases separating them. The germline gives CDR1 SGHVS, CDR2 FQNEAQ. CDR3 length: 11 residues. The CDR3 protein is CASKVSNEQFF. The CDR3 DNA reads as TGTGCCAGCAAAGTTAGCAATGAGCAGTTCTTC.

The rearrangement uses TRBV4-1 and TRBJ2-7; unclear D gene. The CDR3 is 14 amino acids. The V end lost 2 bases, the J end lost 1 base, and 9 bases lay between the germline ends. Germline lookup yields CDR1 MGHRA and CDR2 YSYEKL. CDR3 protein: CASSQSDTSYEQYF. In DNA, the CDR3 is TGCGCCAGCAGCCAAAGTGACACATCCTACGAGCAGTACTTC.

V gene TRBV19 combines with J gene TRBJ1-5; 11 nucleotides line up with TRBD1. Germline loops: CDR1 LNHDA, CDR2 SQIVND (reference sequence). V trimming: 6 bases; J trimming: 6 bases; junction bases outside the gene matches: 4. The CDR3 runs 14 residues. CDR3 residues: CASSGTGGGQPQHF. Written as DNA, the CDR3 is TGTGCCAGTAGCGGGACAGGGGGTGGTCAGCCCCAGCATTTT. Full variable domain (missing parts from reference TRBV19 and TRBJ1-5): DGGITQSPKYLFRKEGQNVTLSCEQNLNHDAMYWYRQDPGQGLRLIYYSQIVNDFQKGDIAEGYSVSREKKESFPLTVTSAQKNPTAFYLCASSGTGGGQPQHFGDGTRLSIL.

This clone was seen only a few times. The chain is built from TRBV2 and TRBJ1-4; possibly TRBD1 for D (6 bases). Germline V gene lookup returns CDR1 SNHLY and CDR2 FYNNEI. There are 16 residues in the CDR3. V was trimmed by 4 bases and J by 1 base, leaving 13 bases between them. The CDR3 protein is CASSGKSGVTNEKLFF. The CDR3, as DNA: TGTGCCAGCAGTGGGAAATCAGGGGTAACTAATGAAAAACTGTTTTTT. The complete variable domain, with remaining parts taken from reference TRBV2 and TRBJ1-4, reads EPEVTQTPSHQVTQMGQEVILRCVPISNHLYFYWYRQILGQKVEFLVSFYNNEISEKSEIFDDQFSVERPDGSNFTLKIRSTKLEDSAMYFCASSGKSGVTNEKLFFGSGTQLSVL.

DNA for the CDR3: TGCGCCAGCAGCTTGCAAGTTGATTTTCCCGGTGGTTCACCCCTCCACTTT. Amino acid sequence: CASSLQVDFPGGSPLHF. J is TRBJ1-6 and V is TRBV5-1; D not resolved. Trimming shortened V by 1 base and J by 9 bases, and 20 bases separated the two germline ends. The CDR3 is 17 amino acids. Germline lookup yields CDR1 SGHRS and CDR2 YFSETQ.

This clone was recorded a few times. V gene TRBV27 combines with J gene TRBJ2-1; no clear D gene. This CDR3 is built from 17 residues. CDR1 and CDR2 (germline): MNHEY, SMNVEV (reference sequence). V was trimmed by 7 bases and J by 6 bases, leaving 25 bases between them. The DNA for the CDR3 is TGTGCCAGCAACCCCGCAGGAGCAGAGATAAATATCAATGAGCAGTTCTTC. It translates to CASNPAGAEININEQFF.

The chain recombines TRBV18 with TRBJ2-7; D is perhaps TRBD1 (5 bases). The germline CDR1 and CDR2 sequences are KGHSH and LQKENI. The CDR3 has 14 amino acids. V lost 4 bases and J lost 2, with 12 bases in between. For the CDR3, the DNA is TGTGCCAGCTCACTTGTCCAGGGAACCTACGAGCAGTACTTC. Translating gives CASSLVQGTYEQYF.

Only a few counts were recorded for this clone. V and J are TRBV7-2 and TRBJ1-2; the D is unclear. V was trimmed by 5 bases and J by 1 base, leaving 11 bases between them. CDR3 size: 14 residues. Per germline, CDR1 SGHTA and CDR2 FQGNSA. The DNA for the CDR3 is TGTGCCAGCAGCACGTACTTATTTAACTATGGCTACACCTTC. It encodes CASSTYLFNYGYTF.

The chain has TRBV27 and TRBJ2-7; 14 nucleotides line up with TRBD2. The ends lost 4 bases at V and 2 bases at J; junction bases unmatched: 7. Germline V gene sequence: CDR1 MNHEY, CDR2 SMNVEV (reference sequence). The CDR3 has 17 residues. The CDR3 bases are TGTGCCAGCAGTTCCCCGACTAGCGGGAGGGTGACCTACGAGCAGTACTTC. Encoded protein: CASSSPTSGRVTYEQYF.

The CDR3 nucleotides are TGTGCCACCAGCAGACCCTCTCTCAATGAGCAGTTCTTC. Residues: CATSRPSLNEQFF. This sequence joins TRBV15 and TRBJ2-1; D gene unclear. CDR1 and CDR2 (germline): LNHNV, YYDKDF (reference sequence). Trimming removed 2 bases from V and 6 bases from J, with 8 bases in between. The CDR3 consists of 13 residues.

The V and J genes are TRBV7-9 and TRBJ1-2; 10 nucleotides match TRBD1. CDR1 and CDR2 (germline): SEHNR, FQNEAQ (reference sequence). V lost 2 bases to trimming and J lost 4 bases; unmatched junction nucleotides: 4. This CDR3 contains 15 residues. The CDR3 DNA reads as TGTGCCAGCAGCTTACCCGGGACAGGGGTCTATGGCTACACCTTC. Its translation: CASSLPGTGVYGYTF.

This chain joins TRBV10-3 and TRBJ2-4; 9 positions match TRBD1. From germline, CDR1 is ENHRY and CDR2 SYGVKD. With 4 bases clipped from V and 4 bases from J, the junction kept 8 bases outside the gene matches. The CDR3 sequence is 16 residues long. The CDR3 region is CAISGELDRGKNIQYF. CDR3 bases: TGTGCCATCAGTGGGGAGCTCGACAGGGGGAAAAACATTCAGTACTTC.

The chain has TRBV29-1 and TRBJ2-3; TRBD1 might be the D (5 bases). Trimming cost V 4 bases and J 6 bases, with 11 bases left between them. This CDR3 comprises 12 residues. Germline V gene sequence: CDR1 SQVTM, CDR2 ANQGSEA. CDR3: CSVAQGGDTQYF. CDR3 in DNA: TGCAGCGTTGCTCAGGGTGGTGATACGCAGTATTTT.

The CDR3 nucleotides read TGCGCCAGCAGCCCCTCGGCGGACAGAATAACACCTCATGGCTACACCTTC. As protein: CASSPSADRITPHGYTF. This chain links TRBV4-3 with TRBJ1-2, with D possibly matching TRBD1 (6 bases). This CDR3 has 17 amino acids. Per the germline V gene, CDR1 is LGHNA and CDR2 is YSLEER. V was cut by 4 bases and J by 6 bases, with 24 bases left in between.

V gene TRBV5-1 combines with J gene TRBJ1-2; TRBD1 matches at 9 bases. The CDR3 has 14 amino acids. Unmatched junction bases numbered 3, after V lost 3 bases and J lost 3 bases. Germline V gene lookup returns CDR1 SGHRS and CDR2 YFSETQ. CDR3 protein: CASSWDRVDYGYTF. CDR3 DNA sequence: TGCGCCAGCAGCTGGGACAGGGTAGACTATGGCTACACCTTC.

The chain links TRBV29-1 to TRBJ1-3; D perhaps matches TRBD1 (6 bases). The CDR3 has 15 residues. Trimming took off 6 bases at V and 0 bases at J, with 15 bases between the two ends. Germline CDR1 is SQVTM and CDR2 is ANQGSEA. This chain's CDR3 is CSVFRDTYSGNTIYF. CDR3 nucleotides: TGCAGCGTCTTTCGGGACACCTACTCTGGAAACACCATATATTTT.

The V gene is TRBV30, the J gene TRBJ1-2; D call uncertain. The CDR3 has 15 residues. V was clipped by 4 bases and J by 2 bases, with 17 bases between them. Germline V CDR1 and CDR2: GTSNPN, SVGIG (reference sequence). The CDR3 reads CAWTPGWASNYGYTF. CDR3 nucleotide sequence: TGTGCCTGGACCCCAGGATGGGCGAGCAACTATGGCTACACCTTC. Looking up the rest from reference TRBV30 and TRBJ1-2 gives the full variable domain: SQTIHQWPATLVQPVGSPLSLECTVEGTSNPNLYWYRQAAGRGLQLLFYSVGIGQISSEVPQNLSASRPQDRQFILSSKKLLLSDSGFYLCAWTPGWASNYGYTFGSGTRLTVV.

The chain employs TRBV27 and TRBJ2-1; no reliable D call. Germline CDR1 reads MNHEY; CDR2 reads SMNVEV (reference sequence). Trimming pared 2 bases from V and 8 bases from J, leaving 16 bases between. The CDR3 has 15 residues. Written as DNA, the CDR3 is TGTGCCAGCAGTTTACGACTGGAGAAGCTGTATGAGCAGTTCTTC. This encodes CASSLRLEKLYEQFF.

The chain combines TRBV27 with TRBJ2-5; 7 nucleotides align to TRBD1. The germline V gene encodes CDR1 MNHEY and CDR2 SMNVEV (reference sequence). This CDR3 is 12 amino acids long. J gave up 4 bases and V 6 bases, and 2 bases lay outside the gene matches. CDR3 sequence (DNA): TGTGCCAGCAGCAACAGGGGAGAGACCCAGTACTTC. It encodes CASSNRGETQYF.

The chain couples TRBV10-1 to TRBJ2-1, with 9 bases matching TRBD2. Germline V gene sequence: CDR1 WNHNN, CDR2 SYGVQD (reference sequence). V was pared by 8 bases and J by 3 bases, with 8 bases of the junction left unmatched. The length of the CDR3 is 15 residues. The CDR3 nucleotides are TGCGCCAGCGGCCCTAGCGGGATTTTCTACAATGAGCAGTTCTTC. Amino acids: CASGPSGIFYNEQFF.

The chain employs TRBV30 and TRBJ2-7, with D possibly being TRBD1 (6 bases). Looked up from germline, CDR1 is GTSNPN and CDR2 is SVGIG (reference sequence). CDR3 size: 15 residues. Trimming pared 0 bases from V and 6 bases from J, leaving 18 bases between. The CDR3 coding sequence is TGTGCCTGGAGTGTGGGGACACATCCCCCAACCGAGCAGTACTTC. Amino acids: CAWSVGTHPPTEQYF.

This clone has just a few counts. The chain employs TRBV30 and TRBJ2-1; 16 bases align to TRBD2. The CDR3 runs to 15 residues. V shed 4 bases, J shed 10 bases, and the junction held 7 bases outside the gene matches. In germline, CDR1 is GTSNPN, CDR2 SVGIG (reference sequence). The CDR3 region has the DNA TGTGCCTGGAACCCGGGACTAGCGGGGGGGCACGAGCAGTTCTTC. Translation: CAWNPGLAGGHEQFF.